Listed here are 21 T cell receptor beta chains from one sample, sequenced in a study of shared clonotypes between healthy human individuals (dated by TCRdb to 2019 to 2021). The protocol used for the library was the immunoSEQ multiplex PCR assay. Imported from immuneACCESS, the table was reduced by TCRdb to in-frame sequences with V and J called. These copies leave out some clones; in studies compared against another copy, an unresolved V gene accounts for under half, and the cause of the remainder is not known. The sample includes approximately 1.5 million clones, with 98% observed a single time. In total, the top ten clones hold roughly 0.35% of the sample. What was sequenced was naive CD4+ T cells sorted from blood. Explained via the paper, the cell subset or site label denotes: CD45RA+ positively selected. These receptors were collected from a man younger than 45 in good health.

The DNA for the CDR3 is TGTGCCAGCAGCTTAGTAGTCAAACGACACAATGAGCAGTTCTTC. This encodes CASSLVVKRHNEQFF. The genes are TRBV11-2 and TRBJ2-1; unclear D gene. Trimming cost V 1 base and J 5 bases, with 12 bases left between them. CDR3 length: 15 residues. Germline CDR1 is SGHAT and CDR2 is FQNNGV.

The V call is TRBV28, the J call TRBJ2-7; 11 nucleotides match TRBD2. Germline V lookup: CDR1 MDHEN, CDR2 SYDVKM. The V segment lost 7 bases and the J segment 2 bases; nucleotides outside the gene matches: 13. This CDR3 has 17 amino acids. This chain's CDR3 is CASTGGPGTSGTYEQYF. The CDR3 DNA reads TGTGCCAGCACGGGCGGCCCAGGGACTAGCGGAACCTACGAGCAGTACTTC.

The genes are TRBV15 and TRBJ1-5; unclear D gene. Trimming removed 8 bases from V and 6 bases from J, with 20 bases in between. The CDR3 has 15 residues. The germline CDR1 and CDR2 sequences are LNHNV and YYDKDF (reference sequence). The CDR3 sequence is CATPPRGEVGQPQHF. The CDR3 nucleotides read TGTGCCACCCCCCCGCGCGGAGAGGTAGGTCAGCCCCAGCATTTT.

This clone occurred once. The V call is TRBV4-1, the J call TRBJ1-3; D call uncertain. The CDR3 is made up of 15 amino acids. V dropped 0 bases and J dropped 0 bases, with 6 bases sitting between them. Germline V lookup: CDR1 MGHRA, CDR2 YSYEKL. The CDR3 DNA follows: TGCGCCAGCAGCCAAGATTGGAACTCTGGAAACACCATATATTTT. Protein sequence: CASSQDWNSGNTIYF.

This clone was seen once. The chain combines TRBV28 with TRBJ1-3, with D uncertain. This CDR3 spans 14 amino acids. Looked up from germline, CDR1 is MDHEN and CDR2 is SYDVKM. V dropped 2 bases and J dropped 5 bases, with 10 bases sitting between them. The CDR3 here is CASSLDQARNTIYF. The CDR3 DNA sequence: TGTGCCAGCAGTTTAGACCAGGCGCGAAACACCATATATTTT.

The chain combines TRBV11-3 with TRBJ2-7; maybe TRBD1 (5 bases). Deletions cut 3 bases from V and 3 bases from J, with 12 bases between. CDR3 length: 14 amino acids. Germline V gene data show CDR1 as SGHNT and CDR2 as YENEEA. In nucleotides, the CDR3 is TGTGCCAGCAGCTTCGCAGGGAATAGCTACGAGCAGTACTTC. The encoded protein is CASSFAGNSYEQYF.

In its sample, this clone was seen once. The chain couples TRBV14 to TRBJ1-5, with D uncertain. CDR3 length: 13 residues. V lost 2 bases and J 4 bases, leaving 6 bases between the germline ends. CDR1 SGHDN and CDR2 FVKESK come from the germline V gene. As DNA, the CDR3 is TGTGCCAGCAGCCAACGATCAAATCAGCCCCAGCATTTT. Encoded protein: CASSQRSNQPQHF.

The chain is built from TRBV18 and TRBJ1-2; D is perhaps TRBD1 (6 bases). CDR1 is KGHSH, CDR2 LQKENI, per germline. This CDR3 spans 13 amino acids. Deletions cut 3 bases from V and 8 bases from J, with 13 bases between. CDR3 amino acids: CASSPSGVVGYTF. DNA for the CDR3: TGTGCCAGCTCACCCTCAGGGGTTGTCGGCTACACCTTC. Based on the CDR3 plus reference TRBV18 and TRBJ1-2, the full variable domain is NAGVMQNPRHLVRRRGQEARLRCSPMKGHSHVYWYRQLPEEGLKFMVYLQKENIIDESGMPKERFSAEFPKEGPSILRIQQVVRGDSAAYFCASSPSGVVGYTFGSGTRLTVV.

To note about this clone: The sample holds other DNA sequences that translate to the same CDR3. The genes are TRBV9 and TRBJ1-5; possible D gene TRBD1, 6 bases. The CDR3 has 15 residues. Germline CDR1 SGDLS, CDR2 YYNGEE. V lost 4 bases and J lost 4, with 15 bases in between. The CDR3: CASSNTGLRNQPQHF. The CDR3, as DNA: TGTGCCAGCAGCAATACAGGGTTGCGTAATCAGCCCCAGCATTTT.

J is TRBJ2-1 and V is TRBV6-5; 9 positions agree with TRBD1. Germline V CDR1 and CDR2: MNHEY, SVGAGI. CDR3 size: 12 residues. V trimming: 6 bases; J trimming: 11 bases; junction bases outside the gene matches: 5. CDR3 sequence: CASSLGQGKQFF. CDR3 DNA sequence: TGTGCCAGCAGCCTAGGACAGGGGAAGCAGTTCTTC.

The chain employs TRBV6-5 and TRBJ1-1; TRBD1 might be the D (6 bases). The CDR3 runs to 14 residues. The germline CDR1 and CDR2 sequences are MNHEY and SVGAGI. The ends were cut back, 4 bases at V and 1 base at J, with 10 bases in the middle. In DNA form, the CDR3 reads TGTGCCAGCAGTTTCCAGGGGAGGAACACTGAAGCTTTCTTT. Translating it yields CASSFQGRNTEAFF.

In the case of this clone: Other DNA sequences in the same sample also yield this CDR3. V usage is TRBV5-1 and J usage is TRBJ2-5; the match to TRBD1 covers 8 bases. This CDR3 comprises 13 residues. The V and J ends lost 4 bases and 4 bases, in that order; junction bases with no gene match: 3. In germline, CDR1 is SGHRS, CDR2 YFSETQ. The DNA of the CDR3 is TGCGCCAGCAGCCCCGACAGGGGAGAGACCCAGTACTTC. The encoded protein is CASSPDRGETQYF.

This clone was seen only once. The chain combines TRBV6-6 with TRBJ2-7; 7 nucleotides align to TRBD2. J gave up 4 bases and V 5 bases, and 11 bases lay outside the gene matches. CDR3 length equals 15 residues. Per the germline V gene, CDR1 is MNHNY and CDR2 is SVGAGI (reference sequence). The CDR3 here is CASSQSTSSIYEQYF. For the CDR3, the DNA is TGTGCCAGCAGTCAATCGACTAGCTCTATTTACGAGCAGTACTTC.

This clone appeared a few times. The chain is built from TRBV21-1 and TRBJ2-7; TRBD2, as called in the table, went unchecked against the DNA. TRBV21-1 is labeled a pseudogene. The CDR3 extends over 16 amino acids. CDR3 loop: CASSLLPGGNDYEQYF. Written as DNA, the CDR3 is TGTGCCAGCAGCCTATTACCGGGGGGTAATGACTACGAGCAGTACTTC.

The chain couples TRBV19 to TRBJ2-7; 10 bases are a match to TRBD2. Germline V CDR1 and CDR2: LNHDA, SQIVND (reference sequence). CDR3 length: 15 residues. Unmatched junction bases numbered 7, after V lost 3 bases and J lost 5 bases. The CDR3 sequence: CASSIRLAGVNEQYF. The CDR3, as DNA: TGTGCCAGTAGTATTCGGCTAGCGGGAGTCAACGAGCAGTACTTC.

The chain carries TRBV5-4 and TRBJ2-5; 10 bases map to TRBD2. V gave up 5 bases and J gave up 3 bases; unmatched junction bases: 7. CDR1 is SGHNT and CDR2 is YYREEE in the germline V gene (reference sequence). This CDR3 contains 15 residues. CDR3 loop: CASSFSGRLEETQYF. In nucleotides, the CDR3 is TGTGCCAGCAGTTTTAGCGGGAGGTTGGAAGAGACCCAGTACTTC.

J is TRBJ2-5 and V is TRBV28, with unresolved D. The V and J ends lost 6 bases and 2 bases respectively, with 19 bases between them. Germline V CDR1 and CDR2: MDHEN, SYDVKM. The CDR3 sequence is 16 residues long. The CDR3 region has the DNA TGTGCCAGCAGCCCCTTATGGAACACGTTACAAGAGACCCAGTACTTC. Its protein product is CASSPLWNTLQETQYF.

The V and J genes are TRBV7-9 and TRBJ1-2; D not certain. Germline CDR1 is SEHNR and CDR2 is FQNEAQ (reference sequence). Between the trimmed V and J ends, which lost 4 bases and 7 bases, there was a span of 19 bases. CDR3 length equals 15 residues. The CDR3: CASSSKAPELGGYTF. The CDR3 DNA reads as TGTGCCAGCAGCTCCAAGGCCCCCGAGCTAGGTGGCTACACCTTC.

The V gene is TRBV6-6, the J gene TRBJ1-2, with TRBD1 as a possible D gene (5 bases). The CDR3 is made up of 13 amino acids. The germline V gene encodes CDR1 MNHNY and CDR2 SVGAGI (reference sequence). Trimming took 5 bases from V and 2 from J, leaving 9 bases between them. CDR3: CASSTGGNYGYTF. The CDR3, as DNA: TGTGCCAGCAGTACGGGGGGGAACTATGGCTACACCTTC.

The CDR3 is CASSPTLLDVADGYGYTF. CDR3 coding DNA: TGTGCCAGCTCACCCACACTACTGGACGTGGCAGACGGCTATGGCTACACCTTC. The rearrangement links TRBV18 to TRBJ1-2; no clear D gene. This CDR3 region has 18 residues. V gave up 3 bases and J gave up 4 bases, with 24 bases separating them. Germline lookup yields CDR1 KGHSH and CDR2 LQKENI.

In the case of this clone: Other DNA sequences of this sample code for an identical CDR3. This sequence joins TRBV6-5 and TRBJ1-1; D is unresolved. V lost 1 base and J 1 base, leaving 4 bases between the germline ends. CDR1 MNHEY and CDR2 SVGAGI come from the germline V gene. The CDR3 consists of 13 residues. This chain's CDR3 is CASSYWGNTEAFF. DNA for the CDR3: TGTGCCAGCAGTTACTGGGGGAACACTGAAGCTTTCTTT.